What follows are 14 T cell receptor beta chains derived from one specimen sequenced in a study of T cell repertoires in cytomegalovirus infection. In TCRdb, the reads were re-called with MiXCR into one record per CDR3 protein. The sample contains more than 300,000 distinct CDR3 sequences, around a third of which appear only once. No antigen has been assigned to these receptors. Sequencing was performed on cultured PBMCs, taken from culture after CMV antigen stimulation. These receptors originate from a human donor in good health (CMV status not recorded). Some clones in this sample may be carry-over from other donors' samples.

The sample holds many counts of this clonotype. This chain connects TRBV7-2 to TRBJ1-2; D call uncertain. V lost 5 bases and J lost 5, with 9 bases in between. Germline CDR1 and CDR2: SGHTA and FQGNSA. The CDR3 totals 12 residues. CDR3 sequence reads: CASSPAPYGYTF. CDR3 nucleotide sequence: TGTGCCAGCAGCCCGGCCCCTTATGGCTACACCTTC.

In its sample, this clonotype was seen a few times. In DNA, the CDR3 is TGTGCCAGCATGGCATACACTGAAGCTTTCTTT. It is translated as CASMAYTEAFF. This rearrangement joins TRBV28 to TRBJ1-1; no clear D gene. The V gene's germline CDR1 is MDHEN and CDR2 SYDVKM. V was trimmed by 7 bases and J by 3 bases, leaving 6 bases between them. CDR3 length equals 11 residues.

The chain couples TRBV10-3 to TRBJ2-5; 10 positions agree with TRBD1. This CDR3 is 14 amino acids long. The trim removed 6 bases at V and 3 bases at J, leaving 4 bases unmatched. Looked up from germline, CDR1 is ENHRY and CDR2 is SYGVKD. The CDR3 DNA reads as TGTGCCATCAGACCCGGGACAGGGGAAGAGACCCAGTACTTC. Translating gives CAIRPGTGEETQYF.

This chain joins TRBV2 and TRBJ2-3; D might be TRBD1 (5 bases). Germline values: CDR1 SNHLY, CDR2 FYNNEI. The CDR3 sequence is 13 residues long. V shed 10 bases and J shed 0 bases, with 11 bases lying between them. The chain's CDR3 is CAKATESTDTQYF. In nucleotides, the CDR3 is TGTGCCAAGGCGACAGAAAGCACAGATACGCAGTATTTT.

This clonotype came up a few times. V gene TRBV28 combines with J gene TRBJ1-5; TRBD1 might be the D (6 bases). This CDR3 has 18 residues. Germline-derived CDR1 and CDR2 are MDHEN and SYDVKM. Between the trimmed V and J ends, which lost 9 bases and 4 bases, there was a span of 28 bases. In nucleotides, the CDR3 is TGTGCCAGGGCCCCAGGGGACACGGACGCTTTTAGAAATCAGCCCCAGCATTTT. This codes for CARAPGDTDAFRNQPQHF.

The chain couples TRBV20-1 to TRBJ2-3, with TRBD1 matching 9 bases. The germline V gene encodes CDR1 DFQATT and CDR2 SNEGSKA (reference sequence). V was clipped by 6 bases and J by 5 bases; unmatched bases: 6. This CDR3 spans 13 amino acids. The CDR3 region is CSAPDRGRDTQYF. The CDR3 coding sequence is TGCAGTGCCCCAGACAGGGGGAGAGATACGCAGTATTTT.

The V gene is TRBV20-1, the J gene TRBJ2-3; 11 positions agree with TRBD2. Per germline, CDR1 DFQATT and CDR2 SNEGSKA (reference sequence). Trimming at V came to 5 bases and at J to 1 base, leaving 14 bases not matched to a gene. The CDR3 is 18 amino acids. The CDR3 reads CSAAGLAGTPGGTDTQYF. Here the CDR3 DNA reads TGCAGTGCTGCCGGACTAGCGGGCACCCCTGGGGGCACAGATACGCAGTATTTT.

The chain is built from TRBV14 and TRBJ1-2; the match to TRBD1 covers 7 bases. CDR1 SGHDN and CDR2 FVKESK come from the germline V gene. Trimming took 4 bases from V and 5 from J; bases not matched to a gene: 10. This CDR3 comprises 15 residues. Here the CDR3 reads CASSPLRDSYYGYTF. In DNA form, the CDR3 reads TGTGCCAGCAGCCCTCTTAGGGACAGCTATTATGGCTACACCTTC.

CDR3: CASSEAQLAKNIQYF. For the CDR3, the DNA is TGTGCCAGCAGTGAAGCGCAATTAGCCAAAAACATTCAGTACTTC. The chain carries TRBV2 and TRBJ2-4, with no clear D. The V and J ends lost 0 bases and 0 bases respectively, with 6 bases between them. The CDR3 extends over 15 amino acids. Germline CDR1 SNHLY, CDR2 FYNNEI.

In DNA form, the CDR3 reads TGCAGTGTCACCGCGGGACTAGCGGGAGGGCCCTCAGGCACAGATACGCAGTATTTT. This encodes CSVTAGLAGGPSGTDTQYF. This chain joins TRBV20-1 and TRBJ2-3; TRBD2 agrees at 16 bases. The CDR3 is 19 residues long. Germline CDR1 DFQATT, CDR2 SNEGSKA (reference sequence). With V trimmed by 7 bases and J by 1 base, 14 bases remained unmatched.

This clonotype was observed a few times. The gene calls are TRBV5-4 and TRBJ2-3; D ambiguous. Trimming removed 3 bases from V and 2 bases from J, with 10 bases in between. The length of the CDR3 is 14 residues. Per the germline V gene, CDR1 is SGHNT and CDR2 is YYREEE (reference sequence). The CDR3 DNA reads TGTGCCAGCAGCTCAGGACGGTACACAGATACGCAGTATTTT. As protein: CASSSGRYTDTQYF.

This clonotype was counted a few times. The chain uses TRBV7-2 and TRBJ2-7; 9 bases align to TRBD1. V shed 0 bases, J shed 1 base, and the junction held 7 bases outside the gene matches. The germline CDR1 and CDR2 sequences are SGHTA and FQGNSA. This CDR3 is built from 17 residues. The CDR3 region has the DNA TGTGCCAGCAGCTTAGCATCAATGGGACAGGGATCCTACGAGCAGTACTTC. Translated: CASSLASMGQGSYEQYF.

With respect to this clonotype: A clone one base away is much larger, so this may be a read error. The V call is TRBV7-2, the J call TRBJ2-5; D is unclear. Trimming took 0 bases from V and 9 from J, leaving 17 bases between them. The germline gives CDR1 SGHTA, CDR2 FQGNSA. This CDR3 contains 15 residues. Written as DNA, the CDR3 is TGTACCAGCAGCTTAGCGCTTCACCGTGGAACGTCCCAGTACTTC. Amino acids: CTSSLALHRGTSQYF.

This clonotype was observed a handful of times. This rearrangement joins TRBV24-1 to TRBJ2-5; D is ambiguous. CDR1 is KGHDR, CDR2 SFDVKD, per germline. This CDR3 is 13 amino acids long. V shed 1 base and J shed 5 bases, with 7 bases lying between them. In nucleotides, the CDR3 is TGTGCCACCAGTGATTTACGAGAGGAGACCCAGTACTTC. Protein: CATSDLREETQYF.